This T cell receptor (beta chain) is drawn from a study of blood T cell repertoires in COVID-19 (TCRdb year 2020). With respect to the entire study: Collaborator samples came from the United States, Italy and Spain and covered acute and convalescent phases of COVID-19. The material from the prospective study consisted of cDNA or gDNA derived from T cells, B-cell-depleted T cells, or PBMCs. The dataset comprised deeply sampled blood TCRbeta repertoires from subjects exposed to, actively infected with, or recovered from COVID-19. The repertoires were made available in a free public database intended to serve as a resource for research on the immune response to SARS-CoV-2. Samples came from the ongoing ImmuneRACE study (first 160 participants) plus 1,254 subjects from 6 global collaborators. A de-identified subject ID, COVID-19 status, age in years and sex were almost always included in the sample metadata. HLA class I and class II types, where available, came from metadata supplied by the sample provider rather than from assay-based typing.

Summary of the overall study and its limitations: Clinical and demographic metadata were provided uncurated, with the amount varying by source and participant.

The germline V end is reduced by 4 bases and the J end by 4 bases; junction bases left unmatched: 4. From a lookup of the germline V gene (reference sequence), CDR1 and CDR2 are MNHEY and SMNVEV. Inclusive of the bounding cysteine and phenylalanine, the CDR3 is 14 residues long. CDR3 DNA is the only sequence kept; it has 42 bases, read in frame from the first base. Whole blood was collected in K2EDTA tubes by collaborating institutions according to the institutions' own protocols. For TCRbeta analysis, collaborator samples were shipped as frozen whole blood, as isolated PBMCs, or as DNA extracted from either sample type. A word on this clone: Its antigen is currently not known. Nothing much larger sits one base from this clone, and base qualities are not available.

The immunoSEQ Assay, a bias-controlled multiplex PCR, was used to amplify TCRbeta CDR3 regions from genomic DNA. Per the source publication's procedure: Within the assay, amplification of reference gene primers was used to estimate how many nucleated cells each sample contained. To quantify the absolute abundance of each unique TCRbeta CDR3 rearrangement, sequence reads were collapsed and filtered. For each sample, productive Simpson clonality was calculated by taking the square root of Simpson's diversity index across productive rearrangements. TCRdb's version of the immuneACCESS table is confined to in-frame rearrangements and falls short of the full clone set. An unresolved V gene accounts for under half of the shortfall where checked; the remainder is of unknown origin. V, J and clone size reflect that table, while D and trimming were determined from the DNA. The sample contains approximately 41,000 clones, over 75% of them found a single time. Of the sample, approximately 42% falls within the top ten clones.

The TCR originated in a man aged 35 to 55 with active or convalescent COVID-19. Input material: peripheral blood. The chain was built from TRBV27 and TRBJ2-3; TRBD1 agrees with 8 junctional bases. At the DNA level, the sequence is TGTGCCAGCAGTTCCAGGGGGCCCGCAGATACGCAGTATTTT. This is translated as CASSSRGPADTQYF.